Given below is one TCR beta chain in context. Its antigen is as yet unknown. An end of the junction does not agree with germline; a read error may underlie this. This sample is part of a study of identical twins. The germline V gene has CDR1 PRHDT and CDR2 FYEKMQ (reference sequence). The CDR3 is 18 residues long. A single record per CDR3 protein comes from TCRdb applying MiXCR to the 5' RACE reads. The sample holds about 530,000 distinct CDR3 sequences, roughly 15% seen once. Whole-study results and caveats: Alpha sequences that were out-of-frame and twin-shared showed an excess of low generation probability. Zero-insertion findings could be partly confounded by invariant cells (MAIT and iNKT cells). Beta clonotypes that were abundant in cord blood contained fewer insertions, a pattern absent from memory repertoires. Twin pairs had excess sharing that was weaker in beta out-of-frame sequences.

These records were also assigned to another study, of yellow fever vaccine responses in identical twins.

The sequence derives from a woman aged 18 to 35 in good health. Source material: CD4+ T cells sorted from blood. The chain employs TRBV13 and TRBJ2-2; TRBD2 matches at 11 bases. The CDR3 spells CACSTYLAGGTNTGELFF. The DNA of the CDR3 is TGTGCCTGCAGCACATACCTAGCGGGGGGCACGAACACCGGGGAGCTGTTTTTT.